The source of this T cell receptor (beta chain) is a study of control samples from healthy donors and cancer patients. The data were produced by immunoSEQ multiplex PCR, yet TCRdb's version contains in-frame clones alone and is incomplete. The sample contains 69,000 or so clones, approximately 94% of which appear only once. CDR1 is GTSNPN, CDR2 SVGIG, per germline (reference sequence). V was clipped by 3 bases and J by 0 bases; unmatched bases: 1. There are 13 residues in the CDR3. The origin of this receptor is a woman aged 30 to 39 in good health. The material sequenced was blood. The V gene is TRBV30, the J gene TRBJ1-2; TRBD1 matches 7 bases. This CDR3 is CAWRGTANYGYTF. CDR3 DNA sequence: TGTGCCTGGAGGGGGACAGCTAACTATGGCTACACCTTC.